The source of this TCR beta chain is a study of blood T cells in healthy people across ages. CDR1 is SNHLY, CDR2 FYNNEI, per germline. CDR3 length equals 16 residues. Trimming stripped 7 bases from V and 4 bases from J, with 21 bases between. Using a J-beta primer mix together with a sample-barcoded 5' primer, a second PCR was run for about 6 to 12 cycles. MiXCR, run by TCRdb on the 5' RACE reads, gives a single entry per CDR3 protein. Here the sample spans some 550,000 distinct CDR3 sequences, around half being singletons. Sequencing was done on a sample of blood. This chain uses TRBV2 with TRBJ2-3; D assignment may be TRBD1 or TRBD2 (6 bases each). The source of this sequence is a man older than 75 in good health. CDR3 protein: CASIGGSAKGPDTQYF. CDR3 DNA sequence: TGTGCCAGCATAGGGGGGTCGGCCAAGGGTCCAGATACGCAGTATTTT.